The 12 T cell receptor beta chains below were found in one sample sequenced in a study of CD8 T cells in ankylosing spondylitis. MiXCR was run by TCRdb on the 5' RACE reads, yielding one entry per CDR3 protein. The table shows around 250,000 distinct CDR3 sequences, with about 11% occurring only once. Sequenced material: blood, either unsorted or a sorted T cell fraction (not recorded which). These receptors were collected from a male donor with ankylosing spondylitis or in good health (not recorded which).

V usage is TRBV7-9 and J usage is TRBJ1-1; D is unresolved. This CDR3 is 11 amino acids long. V gave up 6 bases and J gave up 4 bases, with 6 bases separating them. Germline CDR1 and CDR2: SEHNR and FQNEAQ (reference sequence). CDR3 DNA sequence: TGTGCCAGCAGGGAAGGCACTGAAGCTTTCTTT. The encoded protein is CASREGTEAFF.

The CDR3 region has the DNA TGTGCCAGCAGCCCCAGGACTAGCGGGATAGCCAATGAGCAGTTCTTC. It translates to CASSPRTSGIANEQFF. The chain has TRBV9 and TRBJ2-1; 12 bases are a match to TRBD2. Germline values: CDR1 SGDLS, CDR2 YYNGEE. The V segment lost 4 bases and the J segment 6 bases; nucleotides outside the gene matches: 8. This CDR3 region has 16 residues.

This clonotype was observed at least ten times. This chain connects TRBV29-1 to TRBJ2-1; D is unresolved. The CDR3 covers 13 residues. With 0 bases removed from V and 5 bases from J, the gap between germline ends came to 8 bases. Per the germline V gene, CDR1 is SQVTM and CDR2 is ANQGSEA. The DNA of the CDR3 is TGCAGCGTTGAAGAAAGCAGGAACAATGAGCAGTTCTTC. Protein: CSVEESRNNEQFF.

The chain has TRBV11-2 and TRBJ2-3; D is unresolved. CDR3 length: 12 residues. Germline CDR1 SGHAT, CDR2 FQNNGV. The V end was cut by 1 base, the J end by 10 bases, with 9 bases between. Written as DNA, the CDR3 is TGTGCCAGCAGCTTAGCCCTTCGGCCGCAGTATTTT. This codes for CASSLALRPQYF.

This clonotype has more than one count but fewer than ten. This sequence joins TRBV15 and TRBJ2-2, with no clear D. The CDR3 loop spans 14 amino acids. Germline values: CDR1 LNHNV, CDR2 YYDKDF (reference sequence). Trimming left V 0 bases short and J 1 base short, with 3 bases between. The CDR3 here is CATSRDQNTGELFF. In DNA form, the CDR3 reads TGTGCCACCAGCAGAGATCAGAACACCGGGGAGCTGTTTTTT.

A remark on this clonotype: This could be a read error, since a much larger clone is one nucleotide away. The chain links TRBV5-5 to TRBJ2-4; possibly TRBD1 or TRBD2 for D (5 bases each). This CDR3 spans 11 amino acids. Per the germline V gene, CDR1 is SGHKS and CDR2 is YYEKEE (reference sequence). The CDR3 coding sequence is TGTACCAGCAGCTTGGTGGGGGACCAGTACTTC. Translating gives CTSSLVGDQYF.

A note on this clonotype: Being one base from a much bigger clone, this may be a read error. This sequence joins TRBV5-1 and TRBJ2-3; TRBD1 aligns across 7 bases. The germline gives CDR1 SGHRS, CDR2 YFSETQ. V trimming: 10 bases; J trimming: 1 base; junction bases outside the gene matches: 9. The CDR3 runs 14 residues. DNA of the CDR3: TGCGCCTGCATCGAGGGGGCCGGCACAGATACGCAGTATTTT. It yields the protein CACIEGAGTDTQYF. Together with reference TRBV5-1 and TRBJ2-3, the CDR3 gives the full variable domain: KAGVTQTPRYLIKTRGQQVTLSCSPISGHRSVSWYQQTPGQGLQFLFEYFSETQRNKGNFPGRFSGRQFSNSRSEMNVSTLELGDSALYLCACIEGAGTDTQYFGPGTRLTVL.

This clonotype was observed at least ten times. The chain recombines TRBV11-2 with TRBJ1-2, with D tentatively TRBD1 (6 bases). Germline loops: CDR1 SGHAT, CDR2 FQNNGV. Deletions cut 1 base from V and 5 bases from J, with 14 bases between. The CDR3 is made up of 15 amino acids. CDR3 DNA: TGTGCCAGCAGCTTAGCTCCCGGACAGATGTATGGCTACACCTTC. Translation: CASSLAPGQMYGYTF.

The chain carries TRBV6-4 and TRBJ2-3; TRBD2 aligns across 9 bases. The ends lost 5 bases at V and 6 bases at J; junction bases unmatched: 33. The CDR3 contains 23 residues. Per germline, CDR1 MRHNA and CDR2 SNTAGT. The CDR3 spells CASSPTLLASGNVPNQRLDTQYF. CDR3 nucleotide sequence: TGTGCCAGCAGTCCGACACTTCTCGCTAGCGGGAACGTACCGAACCAAAGATTGGATACGCAGTATTTT.

Ten or more counts support this clonotype. The chain links TRBV7-2 to TRBJ2-4; 12 nucleotides line up with TRBD2. The CDR3 contains 17 residues. The junction had 12 bases not matched to a gene; V was cut back by 5 bases and J by 7 bases. Germline assignment: CDR1 SGHTA and CDR2 FQGNSA. The CDR3 region has the DNA TGTGCCAGCAGCCCCGCTAGCGGGGGGGTGTATAGGAACATTCAGTACTTC. This translates into CASSPASGGVYRNIQYF.

CDR3 in DNA: TGTGCCAGCAGCCGACAGGGAACTAATGAAAAACTGTTTTTT. It is translated as CASSRQGTNEKLFF. This chain joins TRBV2 and TRBJ1-4, with TRBD1 identical over 7 bases. V shed 6 bases and J 1 base; nucleotides not matched to a gene: 2. Germline V gene lookup returns CDR1 SNHLY and CDR2 FYNNEI. CDR3 length: 14 residues.

This clonotype was detected a few times. CDR3 protein: CASSSRQQGTYNSPLHF. CDR3 nucleotides: TGTGCCAGCAGTTCACGACAGCAGGGAACCTATAATTCACCCCTCCACTTT. V is TRBV12-3 or TRBV12-4 and J is TRBJ1-6, with TRBD1 as a possible D gene (5 bases). The germline V and J ends were trimmed by 4 bases and 2 bases, with 15 bases remaining between them. The CDR3 is 17 amino acids.